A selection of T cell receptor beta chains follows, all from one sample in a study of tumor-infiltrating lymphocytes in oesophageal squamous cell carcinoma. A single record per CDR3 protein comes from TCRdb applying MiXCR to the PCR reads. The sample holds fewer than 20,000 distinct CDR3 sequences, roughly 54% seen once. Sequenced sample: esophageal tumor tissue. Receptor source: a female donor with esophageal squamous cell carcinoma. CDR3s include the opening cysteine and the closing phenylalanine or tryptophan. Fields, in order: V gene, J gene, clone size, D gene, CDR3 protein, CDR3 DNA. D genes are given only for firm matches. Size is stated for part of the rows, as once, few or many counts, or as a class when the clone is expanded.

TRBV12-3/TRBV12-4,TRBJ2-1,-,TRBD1,CASSLRDRGNEQFF,TGTGCCAGCAGTTTAAGGGACAGGGGGAATGAGCAGTTCTTC
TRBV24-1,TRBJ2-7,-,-,CATSDHTRTYEQYF,TGTGCCACCAGTGACCATACAAGAACCTACGAGCAGTACTTC
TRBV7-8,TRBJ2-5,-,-,CASSKQGAGWAQYF,TGTGCCAGCAGCAAACAGGGAGCCGGATGGGCCCAGTACTTC
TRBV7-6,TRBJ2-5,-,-,CASTEGRVGETQYF,TGTGCCAGCACTGAGGGCAGGGTAGGAGAGACCCAGTACTTC
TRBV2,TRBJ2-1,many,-,CASSEMRGDASKQFF,TGTGCCAGCAGTGAAATGCGGGGCGATGCTTCGAAGCAGTTCTTC
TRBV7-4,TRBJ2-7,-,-,CASSRVGATYEQYF,TGTGCCAGCAGCCGGGTGGGGGCTACCTACGAGCAGTACTTC
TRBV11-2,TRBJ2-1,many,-,CASRQGSSYNEQFF,TGTGCCAGCCGGCAGGGGTCCTCCTACAATGAGCAGTTCTTC
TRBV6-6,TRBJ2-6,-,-,CASSPTSGANVLTF,TGTGCCAGCAGTCCGACCTCTGGGGCCAACGTCCTGACTTTC
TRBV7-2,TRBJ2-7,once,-,CASSSQAPYEQYF,TGTGCCAGCAGCTCGCAGGCACCCTACGAGCAGTACTTC
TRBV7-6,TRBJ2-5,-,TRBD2,CASSLGSPGGQETQYF,TGTGCCAGCAGCTTAGGAAGTCCGGGAGGGCAGGAGACCCAGTACTTC
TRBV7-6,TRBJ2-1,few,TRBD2,CASSTTSGSSAEQFF,TGTGCCAGCAGCACCACTAGCGGGAGCAGTGCTGAGCAGTTCTTC